These 22 T cell receptor beta chains were sequenced from one sample in a study of siplizumab effects on memory and regulatory T cells. Measured with immunoSEQ multiplex PCR; TCRdb has only the in-frame clones, and not every one. The sample has 90,000 to 110,000 clones, about 91% seen once; the top ten hold 0.75%. Sequencing was performed on Tregs sorted from blood. The receptors were sampled from a human donor in good health.

The CDR3 DNA sequence: TGTGCCAGCTCCTGGACCATTTCTGAGGAGACCCAGTACTTC. As protein: CASSWTISEETQYF. This sequence joins TRBV7-9 and TRBJ2-5; D is unclear. The CDR3 extends over 14 amino acids. V was cut by 8 bases and J by 5 bases, with 18 bases left in between. Germline V gene lookup returns CDR1 SEHNR and CDR2 FQNEAQ (reference sequence).

In its sample, this clone was seen once. V gene TRBV18 combines with J gene TRBJ1-3, with D possibly matching TRBD1 (5 bases). The ends were cut back, 2 bases at V and 0 bases at J, with 8 bases in the middle. Germline CDR1 and CDR2: KGHSH and LQKENI. The CDR3 loop spans 15 amino acids. For the CDR3, the DNA is TGTGCCAGCTCACCAGGGGCCGTCTCTGGAAACACCATATATTTT. This gives the protein CASSPGAVSGNTIYF.

This clone was seen just once. This chain uses TRBV29-1 with TRBJ1-2, with D perhaps matching TRBD1 (6 bases). Germline CDR1 is SQVTM and CDR2 is ANQGSEA. V was clipped by 8 bases and J by 4 bases, with 14 bases between them. The CDR3 loop spans 12 amino acids. CDR3 sequence: CSTTGNGYGYTF. The CDR3 coding sequence is TGCAGCACTACAGGGAACGGCTATGGCTACACCTTC.

The table lists this clone with a count of one. The chain uses TRBV7-3 and TRBJ2-7, with D perhaps given as TRBD1 or TRBD2 (5 bases each). The CDR3 contains 14 residues. Trimming pared 0 bases from V and 2 bases from J, leaving 8 bases between. Germline CDR1 SGHTA, CDR2 FQGTGA. DNA for the CDR3: TGTGCCAGCAGCTTAACACGGGGCCCCTACGAGCAGTACTTC. Its translation is CASSLTRGPYEQYF.

The CDR3 DNA reads TGTGCCATTACAAGGGGGGATTCTTACGAGCAGTACTTC. This gives the protein CAITRGDSYEQYF. The chain is built from TRBV2 and TRBJ2-7; D may be TRBD1 or TRBD2 (6 bases each). With 10 bases removed from V and 4 bases from J, the gap between germline ends came to 17 bases. Germline loops: CDR1 SNHLY, CDR2 FYNNEI. There are 13 residues in the CDR3.

The rearrangement links TRBV5-1 to TRBJ2-6; D unresolved. The germline gives CDR1 SGHRS, CDR2 YFSETQ. The CDR3 length is 14 residues. Between the trimmed V and J ends, which lost 5 bases and 0 bases, there was a span of 6 bases. CDR3: CASRELSGANVLTF. CDR3 coding DNA: TGCGCCAGCAGAGAACTCTCTGGGGCCAACGTCCTGACTTTC.

V and J are TRBV4-1 and TRBJ1-5, with D unresolved. V dropped 4 bases and J dropped 0 bases, with 13 bases sitting between them. The CDR3 consists of 16 residues. CDR1 MGHRA and CDR2 YSYEKL come from the germline V gene. CDR3 loop: CASSPSHSYSNQPQHF. The CDR3 DNA reads TGCGCCAGCAGCCCTTCCCACAGTTATAGCAATCAGCCCCAGCATTTT.

CDR3 DNA: TGTGCCAGTAGTTCCGGTCTAGCGTCGAGCTCCTACAATGAGCAGTTCTTC. It translates to CASSSGLASSSYNEQFF. This chain uses TRBV19 with TRBJ2-1, with D possibly being TRBD2 (6 bases). Germline V CDR1 and CDR2: LNHDA, SQIVND (reference sequence). The CDR3 length is 17 residues. V shed 5 bases and J shed 0 bases, with 17 bases lying between them.

The chain combines TRBV5-1 with TRBJ2-2; D is perhaps TRBD1 (6 bases). Germline-derived CDR1 and CDR2 are SGHRS and YFSETQ. Trimming shortened V by 0 bases and J by 1 base, and 7 bases separated the two germline ends. The CDR3 is 15 amino acids. CDR3 DNA: TGCGCCAGCAGCTTGGAGACAGGGAACACCGGGGAGCTGTTTTTT. Its translation is CASSLETGNTGELFF.

The V and J genes are TRBV5-1 and TRBJ2-7; D may be TRBD2 (5 bases). The CDR3 extends over 14 amino acids. From germline, CDR1 is SGHRS and CDR2 YFSETQ. Trimming cost V 5 bases and J 3 bases, with 15 bases left between them. The CDR3 DNA follows: TGCGCCAGCAGTCGAGGGATCAGTGACTACGAGCAGTACTTC. Its translation: CASSRGISDYEQYF.

The chain is built from TRBV5-4 and TRBJ2-1; 7 positions match TRBD2. Germline V gene lookup returns CDR1 SGHNT and CDR2 YYREEE (reference sequence). The CDR3 runs to 14 residues. After removal of 0 bases from V and 3 bases from J, the junction contained 0 bases not matched to a gene. The CDR3 DNA follows: TGTGCCAGCAGCTTGGGGGACTACTACAATGAGCAGTTCTTC. Translated: CASSLGDYYNEQFF.

The V gene is TRBV5-1, the J gene TRBJ1-3, with a tentative D call TRBD1 (5 bases). Per germline, CDR1 SGHRS and CDR2 YFSETQ. V lost 0 bases and J 2 bases, leaving 12 bases between the germline ends. This CDR3 has 16 residues. CDR3 coding DNA: TGCGCCAGCAGCTTGGATAGGGGAACGGCTGGAAACACCATATATTTT. Residues: CASSLDRGTAGNTIYF.

This sequence joins TRBV4-1 and TRBJ1-1; D unresolved. The length of the CDR3 is 13 residues. Looked up from germline, CDR1 is MGHRA and CDR2 is YSYEKL. Trimming took off 0 bases at V and 3 bases at J, with 5 bases between the two ends. CDR3 DNA: TGCGCCAGCAGCCAAGATCGGGACACTGAAGCTTTCTTT. Its protein is CASSQDRDTEAFF.

The V gene is TRBV15, the J gene TRBJ2-5, with D tentatively TRBD1 (6 bases). The V end lost 7 bases, the J end lost 2 bases, and 11 bases lay between the germline ends. Germline CDR1 and CDR2: LNHNV and YYDKDF (reference sequence). The CDR3 covers 13 residues. As DNA, the CDR3 is TGTGCCACCACCTTGGGACATCAAGAGACCCAGTACTTC. Amino acids: CATTLGHQETQYF.

The CDR3 coding sequence is TGTGCCAGCAGTCCAACCTATAGTACCAAAGAGACCCAGTACTTC. Translated, it gives CASSPTYSTKETQYF. The chain joins TRBV27 to TRBJ2-5, with unresolved D. The CDR3 loop spans 15 amino acids. With 5 bases removed from V and 3 bases from J, the gap between germline ends came to 16 bases. Germline V gene sequence: CDR1 MNHEY, CDR2 SMNVEV (reference sequence).

The chain uses TRBV5-8 and TRBJ1-1; maybe TRBD1 (5 bases). This CDR3 is built from 14 residues. Between the trimmed V and J ends, which lost 1 base and 2 bases, there was a span of 9 bases. Germline V lookup: CDR1 SGHTS, CDR2 YDEGEE. The CDR3 DNA follows: TGTGCCAGCAGCTTGTGGCAGGGTAACACTGAAGCTTTCTTT. This encodes CASSLWQGNTEAFF.

The chain combines TRBV30 with TRBJ1-1, with D possibly being TRBD1 (6 bases). The length of the CDR3 is 13 residues. V was trimmed by 1 base and J by 5 bases, leaving 11 bases between them. The germline gives CDR1 GTSNPN, CDR2 SVGIG (reference sequence). The CDR3 sequence: CAWSAGAKTEAFF. The CDR3 DNA is TGTGCCTGGAGTGCGGGGGCCAAGACTGAAGCTTTCTTT.

The chain recombines TRBV5-1 with TRBJ2-5; 8 nucleotides align to TRBD2. The CDR3 covers 15 residues. Germline lookup yields CDR1 SGHRS and CDR2 YFSETQ. V was pared by 0 bases and J by 4 bases, with 5 bases of the junction left unmatched. Here the CDR3 reads CASSLGTSRSETQYF. Written as DNA, the CDR3 is TGCGCCAGCAGCTTGGGGACTAGCAGGTCAGAGACCCAGTACTTC.

The chain recombines TRBV5-1 with TRBJ2-5; 8 positions agree with TRBD1. The CDR3 extends over 14 amino acids. Germline V gives CDR1 SGHRS, CDR2 YFSETQ. Trimming removed 3 bases from V and 1 base from J; junction bases left unmatched: 2. CDR3 DNA: TGCGCCAGCAGCTACCAGGGGGCCCAAGAGACCCAGTACTTC. This gives the protein CASSYQGAQETQYF.

This clone has at least ten counts. This sequence joins TRBV28 and TRBJ2-1, with 7 bases that match TRBD2. In germline, CDR1 is MDHEN, CDR2 SYDVKM. The CDR3 length is 14 residues. V lost 5 bases to trimming and J lost 8 bases; unmatched junction nucleotides: 9. The CDR3 here is CASSLDAGVDEQFF. CDR3 nucleotides: TGTGCCAGCAGTCTAGACGCGGGAGTGGATGAGCAGTTCTTC.

The J gene is TRBJ1-5, the V gene TRBV18; D possibly corresponds to TRBD1 (6 bases). The CDR3 spans 14 residues. Trimming removed 3 bases at V and 7 bases at J, with 13 bases between. In germline, CDR1 is KGHSH, CDR2 LQKENI. CDR3 sequence: CASSPDRRVQPQHF. The CDR3 nucleotides read TGTGCCAGCTCACCCGACAGGAGGGTACAGCCCCAGCATTTT. The entire variable domain, with the rest obtained from reference TRBV18 and TRBJ1-5, is as follows: NAGVMQNPRHLVRRRGQEARLRCSPMKGHSHVYWYRQLPEEGLKFMVYLQKENIIDESGMPKERFSAEFPKEGPSILRIQQVVRGDSAAYFCASSPDRRVQPQHFGDGTRLSIL.

CDR3 loop: CAWSSKSYEQYF. CDR3 DNA: TGTGCCTGGAGTTCTAAATCCTACGAGCAGTACTTC. The chain joins TRBV30 to TRBJ2-7; D unclear. This CDR3 has 12 amino acids. Trimming cost V 2 bases and J 1 base, with 6 bases left between them. Germline-derived CDR1 and CDR2 are GTSNPN and SVGIG (reference sequence).